This passage covers 17 T cell receptor beta chains from one sample sequenced in a study of memory CD4+ T cells and cytomegalovirus serostatus. Sequencing used immunoSEQ multiplex PCR; TCRdb keeps in-frame clones, though not all of them. The data hold around 50,000 clones, with approximately 81% observed a single time. Single viable CD3+CD4+CD8-CD45RO+ cells were sorted as the memory CD4+ T cells. The specimen sequenced was memory CD4+ T cells from blood. These receptors all come from an adult in good health and CMV-seropositive.

V and J are TRBV6-6 and TRBJ1-6; D is unresolved. Trimming pared 5 bases from V and 7 bases from J, leaving 3 bases between. Germline CDR1 is MNHNY and CDR2 is SVGAGI (reference sequence). This CDR3 has 11 residues. The CDR3 DNA is TGTGCCAGCAGTGCCAATTCACCCCTCCACTTT. This codes for CASSANSPLHF.

This clone was seen ten or more times. This rearrangement joins TRBV11-1 to TRBJ1-4; D is unresolved. Trimming shortened V by 4 bases and J by 5 bases, and 2 bases separated the two germline ends. Germline CDR1 is SGHAT and CDR2 is FQDESV (reference sequence). The CDR3 is 11 amino acids. The CDR3 DNA is TGTGCCAGCAGCTCAAATGAAAAACTGTTTTTT. Translating gives CASSSNEKLFF.

The gene calls are TRBV5-4 and TRBJ1-1; D not certain. CDR3 size: 13 residues. Trimming removed 4 bases from V and 4 bases from J, with 11 bases in between. Germline V CDR1 and CDR2: SGHNT, YYREEE (reference sequence). The CDR3 sequence is CASSLPRGTEAFF. Written as DNA, the CDR3 is TGTGCCAGCAGCCTCCCCCGAGGCACTGAAGCTTTCTTT. The full variable domain, with the rest looked up from reference TRBV5-4 and TRBJ1-1, is ETGVTQSPTHLIKTRGQQVTLRCSSQSGHNTVSWYQQALGQGPQFIFQYYREEENGRGNFPPRFSGLQFPNYSSELNVNALELDDSALYLCASSLPRGTEAFFGQGTRLTVV.

This clone was seen a few times. The V and J genes are TRBV6-6 and TRBJ1-1; tentative D call: TRBD1 (5 bases). The CDR3 runs to 13 residues. Germline CDR1 reads MNHNY; CDR2 reads SVGAGI (reference sequence). The germline V and J ends were trimmed by 6 bases and 4 bases, with 12 bases remaining between them. The CDR3 spells CASSTGGGTEAFF. CDR3 nucleotide sequence: TGTGCCAGCAGCACCGGGGGAGGCACTGAAGCTTTCTTT.

The rearrangement uses TRBV7-6 and TRBJ2-5, with D uncertain. This CDR3 region has 12 residues. Germline values: CDR1 SGHVS, CDR2 FNYEAQ. V was clipped by 5 bases and J by 5 bases, with 9 bases between them. The CDR3 DNA is TGTGCCAGCAGCCCTACCTGGGAGACCCAGTACTTC. This encodes CASSPTWETQYF.

The table lists this clone with a few counts. The chain carries TRBV19 and TRBJ1-1, with a possible D match to TRBD1 (5 bases). The V end lost 3 bases, the J end lost 8 bases, and 13 bases lay between the germline ends. CDR1 and CDR2 (germline): LNHDA, SQIVND (reference sequence). This CDR3 spans 13 amino acids. The CDR3 sequence is CASSIGTSQEAFF. The CDR3 nucleotides are TGTGCCAGTAGTATCGGGACGAGCCAGGAAGCTTTCTTT.

The chain links TRBV19 to TRBJ2-2; 9 bases line up with TRBD1. V was clipped by 1 base and J by 7 bases; unmatched bases: 10. The CDR3 runs 17 residues. Per the germline V gene, CDR1 is LNHDA and CDR2 is SQIVND (reference sequence). The DNA for the CDR3 is TGTGCCAGTAGTATAGTAGGGGGACAGGGTTATCTCGGGGAGCTGTTTTTT. It encodes CASSIVGGQGYLGELFF.

V gene TRBV5-1 combines with J gene TRBJ1-4; possibly TRBD1 for D (6 bases). Germline CDR1 is SGHRS and CDR2 is YFSETQ. Between the trimmed V and J ends, which lost 2 bases and 3 bases, there was a span of 14 bases. The CDR3 runs 16 residues. The CDR3 spells CASSFGRGGSNEKLFF. The CDR3 DNA follows: TGCGCCAGCAGCTTCGGCAGGGGAGGATCTAATGAAAAACTGTTTTTT.

CDR3 bases: TGTGCCAGCAGCTTAACTCGCGGGGGGGCCGGAGGCACAGATACGCAGTATTTT. Residues: CASSLTRGGAGGTDTQYF. The chain carries TRBV11-2 and TRBJ2-3, with 9 positions matching TRBD2. J lost 1 base, V lost 2 bases, and 10 bases had no gene match. Germline V lookup: CDR1 SGHAT, CDR2 FQNNGV. CDR3 length equals 18 residues. The whole variable domain, remainder taken from reference TRBV11-2 and TRBJ2-3, is EAGVAQSPRYKIIEKRQSVAFWCNPISGHATLYWYQQILGQGPKLLIQFQNNGVVDDSQLPKDRFSAERLKGVDSTLKIQPAKLEDSAVYLCASSLTRGGAGGTDTQYFGPGTRLTVL.

V usage is TRBV5-1 and J usage is TRBJ2-3; no reliable D call. Germline loops: CDR1 SGHRS, CDR2 YFSETQ. V was clipped by 0 bases and J by 1 base, with 6 bases between them. The CDR3 length is 14 residues. The CDR3 spells CASSLEPGTDTQYF. The CDR3 DNA sequence: TGCGCCAGCAGCTTGGAGCCGGGCACAGATACGCAGTATTTT.

The chain links TRBV4-2 to TRBJ2-5; 9 nucleotides align to TRBD2. This CDR3 is built from 15 residues. In germline, CDR1 is LGHNA, CDR2 YNFKEQ. J was trimmed by 3 bases and V by 1 base; bases with no gene match: 3. For the CDR3, the DNA is TGTGCCAGCAGCCAAGTATTAGCGGGGGAAGAGACCCAGTACTTC. Protein sequence: CASSQVLAGEETQYF.

This chain links TRBV10-3 with TRBJ1-6; D remains unclear. CDR1 and CDR2 (germline): ENHRY, SYGVKD. The CDR3 sequence is 17 residues long. V lost 6 bases and J 6 bases, leaving 21 bases between the germline ends. The CDR3 coding sequence is TGTGCCATCAGCCCCTCGCTCATCGCCTCACTTAATTCACCCCTCCACTTT. The encoded protein is CAISPSLIASLNSPLHF.

This clone was seen only once. The CDR3 bases are TGTGCCAGCAGCCTCCTGGGGACCCAGTATTTTGGGGAGCTGTTTTTT. It translates to CASSLLGTQYFGELFF. The chain joins TRBV7-9 to TRBJ2-2, with D perhaps given as TRBD1 or TRBD2 (5 bases each). The germline V gene encodes CDR1 SEHNR and CDR2 FQNEAQ (reference sequence). V was pared by 5 bases and J by 8 bases, with 21 bases between. The CDR3 has 16 amino acids.

The rearrangement uses TRBV7-2 and TRBJ2-3; TRBD2 matches at 9 bases. V lost 5 bases to trimming and J lost 0 bases; unmatched junction nucleotides: 12. The length of the CDR3 is 18 residues. Germline CDR1 reads SGHTA; CDR2 reads FQGNSA. The CDR3 protein is CASSPRPRAGGSTDTQYF. CDR3 DNA sequence: TGTGCCAGCAGCCCCCGTCCTAGGGCGGGGGGGAGCACAGATACGCAGTATTTT.

The chain joins TRBV28 to TRBJ2-5; possible D gene TRBD1, 6 bases. The V and J ends lost 7 bases and 5 bases respectively, with 14 bases between them. Germline CDR1 reads MDHEN; CDR2 reads SYDVKM. The CDR3 runs 13 residues. CDR3 nucleotides: TGTGCCAGCATTCAGGACAGATCGGAGACCCAGTACTTC. Translation: CASIQDRSETQYF.

This chain connects TRBV5-4 to TRBJ2-7, with 9 nucleotides matching TRBD1. V lost 5 bases, J lost 6 bases, and 15 bases stayed unmatched. The germline V gene encodes CDR1 SGHNT and CDR2 YYREEE (reference sequence). This CDR3 comprises 16 residues. In DNA, the CDR3 is TGTGCCAGCAGTCAAGGGGGGGACAGGGATGGACGCGAGCAGTACTTC. Its protein is CASSQGGDRDGREQYF.

In its sample, this clone ranks as medium-sized (0.01 to 0.1%). The chain is built from TRBV7-2 and TRBJ1-1, with 7 bases identical to TRBD1. CDR3 size: 15 residues. CDR1 is SGHTA, CDR2 FQGNSA, per germline. The trim removed 0 bases at V and 4 bases at J, leaving 5 bases unmatched. CDR3 sequence: CASSLAGAGGTEAFF. In nucleotides, the CDR3 is TGTGCCAGCAGCTTAGCGGGGGCAGGGGGCACTGAAGCTTTCTTT.